This T cell receptor beta chain derives from a study of CD8 T cells in Susac syndrome (dated by TCRdb to between 2018 and 2020). About the investigation overall: Repertoire sequencing was used to test whether CD8+ T cell activation and differentiation in Susac syndrome was antigen driven.

The germline V gene encodes CDR1 MDHEN and CDR2 SYDVKM. The V end loses 5 bases and the J end loses 8 bases, and a stretch of 12 bases separates them. Taken from cysteine to phenylalanine, the CDR3 has 12 residues. Here the CDR3 DNA is all that survives: 36 bases in frame from base 1. RNA was extracted using the RNeasy kit, and roughly 0.45 to 1 ug of the RNA was reverse transcribed with random hexamers. The immunoSEQ multiplex PCR assay, covering 54 Vbeta and 13 Jbeta segments, was used to amplify TCR beta CDR3 regions. PCR amplification bias was corrected using a synthetic template baseline for primer optimization and computational correction. In the original analysis: Only productive sequences were kept, with reads annotated to V, D and J genes according to IMGT and analyzed in immunoSEQ Analyzer. Clonality was computed as one minus Shannon entropy normalized by log2 of the number of productive unique sequences. For each patient and control, public and private clones were evaluated within the 100 most prevalent clones. Susac-specific clones were defined as absent from healthy and MS cohorts, 1052 published viral clones and other ImmuneACCESS disease sequences. TCRdb trimmed the raw reads at Q25, called clones with MiXCR and kept productive beta chains. Rows with a matching CDR3 protein are joined into one entry that keeps the most common DNA and genes. TCRdb's processing, not the study's, gives the V and J calls here. A total of some 200,000 distinct CDR3 sequences appear in this sample, 95% of them only once. Of the sample, 0.095% falls within the top ten clones.

Details on this clonotype: Its specific antigen is unknown. No qualities accompany the bases; no much larger clone lies one base away.

Peripheral blood CD8+ and CD4+ T cells from healthy donors, Susac syndrome patients and multiple sclerosis patients were profiled by high-throughput TCR beta sequencing. The multiple sclerosis controls were treatment-naive patients whose relapsing-remitting disease, either stable or active, fulfilled the revised McDonald criteria. Bulk CD8+ and CD4+ T cells were purified by magnetic negative isolation, while CD8+ TEMRA cells were enriched using FACS. Blood was drawn into EDTA tubes, processed within 24 hours, and PBMCs were isolated by density gradient centrifugation. PBMCs intended for TCR sequencing were cryopreserved in liquid nitrogen and were subsequently thawed in a 37 degrees C water bath. Purity of sorted or isolated CD4+, CD8+ and CD8+ TEMRA cells was at least 90%. The research as a whole found: The number of individuals in the TCR sequencing and HLA analysis was recognized as being relatively small.

The sequence was obtained from a human donor with multiple sclerosis. Sequenced material: CD4+ T cells from PBMCs. Recombination connected TRBV28 to TRBJ1-2, with the D gene not confidently named. At the DNA level, the sequence is TGTGCCAGCAGTCTCCTTCTCACGGGCTACACCTTC. This encodes CASSLLLTGYTF.